This T cell receptor beta chain was recovered during a study of CD8 T cells in ankylosing spondylitis. Germline lookup yields CDR1 MNHEY and CDR2 SMNVEV (reference sequence). Trimming took 0 bases from V and 3 from J; bases not matched to a gene: 5. The CDR3 is 16 amino acids. Scientists made TCR beta libraries using quantitative 5'-RACE with molecular barcodes. TCRdb analysed the 5' RACE reads with MiXCR anew, one entry per CDR3 protein. The table has 350,000 to 450,000 distinct CDR3 sequences, about 25% seen once. Concerning this clonotype: As yet, its antigen is unknown.

General study points: Ankylosing spondylitis blood seemed to carry a telltale TCR beta motif made of fewer than ten highly homologous variants. As for the disease-linked clones, they showed a CD8+ phenotype and occurred at relatively low frequencies in peripheral blood. Significant enrichment of disease-linked clones was reportedly seen in matched ankylosing spondylitis synovial fluid.

The TCR comes from a male donor with ankylosing spondylitis. The sample was blood, either unsorted or a sorted T cell fraction (not recorded which). The V gene is TRBV27, the J gene TRBJ2-1, with 7 bases that match TRBD2. The CDR3 loop reads CASSLSLSGDYNEQFF. CDR3 sequence (DNA): TGTGCCAGCAGTTTATCGCTAAGCGGGGACTACAATGAGCAGTTCTTC.